The following is a TCR beta chain sequence with its context. The assay was immunoSEQ multiplex PCR, and TCRdb's table has in-frame clones only and misses some. The table records around 190,000 clones, roughly 82% of them present only once. The V gene's germline CDR1 is MNHEY and CDR2 SVGAGI. V was clipped by 8 bases and J by 2 bases; unmatched bases: 10. The CDR3 extends over 15 amino acids. This entry comes from a study of blood T cell repertoires in COVID-19. This TCR derives from a woman aged 55-75 years with COVID-19, enrolled during active disease. Material: peripheral blood. V and J are TRBV6-5 and TRBJ2-5; 8 bases agree with TRBD1. The CDR3 coding sequence is TGTGCCAGCTCTCGAGACAGGGGCGGGCAAGAGACCCAGTACTTC. Its translation: CASSRDRGGQETQYF.